One and the same sample provided the 2 T cell receptor beta chains below, sequenced in a study of blood T cell repertoires in COVID-19. Sequencing was performed with immunoSEQ multiplex PCR; in TCRdb, only in-frame clones are kept and a portion is missing. In the table there are about 350,000 clones, approximately 87% of which are singletons. Sequencing was done on a sample of PBMCs or T cells enriched from blood (not recorded which). These receptors were collected from a woman aged 25-40 years who had recovered from COVID-19.

On this clone: The same CDR3 also results from other DNA sequences found in this sample. The rearrangement uses TRBV5-1 and TRBJ1-2; TRBD1 matches at 10 bases. The J segment lost 2 bases and the V segment lost 0 bases, leaving 1 base of the junction unmatched. The CDR3 covers 15 residues. Germline-derived CDR1 and CDR2 are SGHRS and YFSETQ. In DNA form, the CDR3 reads TGCGCCAGCAGCTTGGGACAGGGGGCGAACTATGGCTACACCTTC. Encoded protein: CASSLGQGANYGYTF. The entire variable domain, with the rest obtained from reference TRBV5-1 and TRBJ1-2, is as follows: KAGVTQTPRYLIKTRGQQVTLSCSPISGHRSVSWYQQTPGQGLQFLFEYFSETQRNKGNFPGRFSGRQFSNSRSEMNVSTLELGDSALYLCASSLGQGANYGYTFGSGTRLTVV.

The chain couples TRBV2 to TRBJ1-6; 8 positions match TRBD1. The trim removed 8 bases at V and 5 bases at J, leaving 5 bases unmatched. CDR3 length: 14 amino acids. Germline values: CDR1 SNHLY, CDR2 FYNNEI. DNA for the CDR3: TGTGCCAGCCTCAGACAGGGGAATAATTCACCCCTCCACTTT. It specifies CASLRQGNNSPLHF. Filled out from reference TRBV2 and TRBJ1-6, the complete variable domain reads EPEVTQTPSHQVTQMGQEVILRCVPISNHLYFYWYRQILGQKVEFLVSFYNNEISEKSEIFDDQFSVERPDGSNFTLKIRSTKLEDSAMYFCASLRQGNNSPLHFGNGTRLTVT.